Listed here is a single TCR beta chain. Its antigen remains unidentified. TCRdb keeps only in-frame clones here, not all; method: immunoSEQ multiplex PCR. The sample comprises under 65,000 clones, almost 95% of which are singletons, and approximately 0.4% rests with the top ten. The sample comes from a study of graft-versus-host responses after intestinal transplantation. The CDR3 spans 11 residues. Per the germline V gene, CDR1 is SGHRS and CDR2 is YFSETQ. V was cut by 5 bases and J by 8 bases, with 10 bases left in between. Here the sequenced sample was unstimulated CD4+ T cells sorted from spleen or lymph node cells, taken before transplant. This rearrangement joins TRBV5-1 to TRBJ1-2; no clear D. The source of this sequence is a human donor who was the organ donor for an intestinal transplant. CDR3: CASSSDSGYTF. The CDR3 nucleotides are TGCGCCAGCAGTTCCGACTCCGGCTACACCTTC.